This T cell receptor (beta chain) derives from a study of lymphopenia after photon versus proton radiotherapy (dated by TCRdb to between 2017 and 2020). Looking at the study overall: In patients with gastrointestinal tumors who developed high-grade lymphopenia, the study compared the immunological effects of photon radiation therapy with those of proton radiation therapy. The cohort included under 25 patients with gastrointestinal tumors who developed lymphopenia after receiving either photon or proton therapy. The goal of the study was to characterize the differences between the two radiation modalities in how they affect the immune system. Beyond this particular receptor, the publication reports: Relative stability during treatment was observed in proton-treated patients, whereas loss of naive T cells and TCR diversity and gain of effector/memory populations were observed in photon-treated patients. After the lymphocyte count nadir, oligoclonal expansion, especially of CD8+ Temra cells, was observed in photon-treated repertoires, and the drop in diversity was driven by this expansion. Across the cohort, among patients who died, a greater drop in TCR diversity after the nadir was inversely correlated with overall survival time. The survival association was assessed only in patients who died, and the authors presented better survival with proton therapy as a possibility rather than a demonstrated result.

A word on this clone: The specificity of this receptor is unknown. No per-base quality is available; no much larger clone lies one base away.

Receptor amplification or capture employed the immunoSEQ multiplex PCR assay. Alongside multiparametric flow cytometry, deep sequencing of rearranged TCR beta loci was used to profile the T cell repertoires. The clones in this table, taken by TCRdb from immuneACCESS, are in-frame only. Not every clone is retained; where verified, under half of the shortfall comes from an unresolved V gene, and the cause of the rest is unknown. This sample is represented by more than 45,000 clones; approximately 88% of them were singletons. Roughly 2.1% of the sample is in the top ten clones. The germline V gene supplies CDR1 MDHEN and CDR2 SYDVKM. The CDR3 runs 14 amino acids, cysteine and phenylalanine included. Only the CDR3 region is kept as DNA, spanning 42 bases read in frame from base 1. V was cut back by 2 bases and J by 5 bases, leaving a gap of 12 bases between them.

The TCR sequence derives from a man between 60 and 70 years old with pancreatic cancer. The rearranged chain carries TRBV28 and TRBJ1-2, with the D gene too uncertain to name. This sample comprised peripheral blood, obtained from a patient treated with proton-based radiotherapy. In nucleotide form, the sequence is TGTGCCAGCAGTTTAAGTTCCCGGACGTATGGCTACACCTTC. Protein translation: CASSLSSRTYGYTF.